This T cell receptor (beta chain) was observed in a study of cytomegalovirus exposure and HLA in healthy donors. Regarding this clone: Its target is not known.

The CDR3 length is 14 residues. V shed 3 bases and J shed 2 bases, with 10 bases lying between them. CDR1 is SNHLY and CDR2 is FYNNEI in the germline V gene. Broader study findings: Previously analyzed data showed that most TCR beta V segments were productive at a frequency of about 87% or about 30%. A later examination showed that TCR association rates differed by HLA locus, with DRB1 most and HLA-C fewest. The authors later found most CMV-associated TCR beta chains appeared HLA-restricted. Sequence variants that were highly shared formed a cluster that was likely a sequencing artifact.

Primers: 60 Vbeta forward and 13 Jbeta reverse. Produced via immunoSEQ multiplex PCR; TCRdb's table is partial and in-frame only. This table has 130,000 to 150,000 clones, about four fifths appearing once. The J gene is TRBJ2-5, the V gene TRBV2, with D perhaps matching TRBD2 (6 bases). The source of this sequence is a young man in good health and CMV-seronegative. Sequenced material: PBMCs. Here the CDR3 reads CASSDSTRQETQYF. The CDR3 DNA sequence: TGTGCCAGCAGTGATTCGACTAGACAAGAGACCCAGTACTTC.